The 9 T cell receptor beta chains in this list originate from one sample, sequenced in a study of blood T cell repertoires in COVID-19. Some clones are missing from TCRdb's copy, which holds only in-frame ones; the method was immunoSEQ multiplex PCR. The repertoire consists of some 130,000 clones, with roughly 80% occurring once and the leading ten covering approximately 18%. Sequencing was carried out using peripheral blood. The receptors were gathered from an elderly woman with acute or convalescent COVID-19.

The chain links TRBV2 to TRBJ2-7; a possible D gene is TRBD2 (5 bases). Trimming removed 2 bases from V and 2 bases from J, with 10 bases in between. Looked up from germline, CDR1 is SNHLY and CDR2 is FYNNEI. This CDR3 has 14 amino acids. CDR3 bases: TGTGCCAGCAGTGAACTAGCCACCCCCTACGAGCAGTACTTC. Its translation is CASSELATPYEQYF.

The DNA for the CDR3 is TGCGCCAGCAGTGAGTCGAGGGACTTACAAAACATTCAGTACTTC. It encodes CASSESRDLQNIQYF. This chain uses TRBV10-1 with TRBJ2-4; the D gene is possibly TRBD2 (6 bases). In germline, CDR1 is WNHNN, CDR2 SYGVQD (reference sequence). This CDR3 has 15 residues. The germline V and J ends were trimmed by 0 bases and 5 bases, with 11 bases remaining between them.

This chain links TRBV7-9 with TRBJ1-2, with D unclear. Germline lookup yields CDR1 SEHNR and CDR2 FQNEAQ (reference sequence). Trimming removed 5 bases from V and 0 bases from J, with 13 bases in between. This CDR3 is 15 amino acids long. CDR3 in amino acids: CASSPSWAPNYGYTF. The CDR3 coding sequence is TGTGCCAGCAGCCCTTCATGGGCCCCTAACTATGGCTACACCTTC.

CDR3 residues: CASSPAGSSYNEQFF. The CDR3, as DNA: TGTGCCAGCTCACCAGCGGGAAGCTCCTACAATGAGCAGTTCTTC. This chain connects TRBV18 to TRBJ2-1, with D perhaps matching TRBD2 (6 bases). The length of the CDR3 is 15 residues. The V end was cut by 2 bases, the J end by 0 bases, with 8 bases between. The germline V gene encodes CDR1 KGHSH and CDR2 LQKENI.

This clone was seen a few times. This rearrangement joins TRBV18 to TRBJ2-1, with a tentative D call TRBD1 (5 bases). V lost 3 bases and J lost 6, with 9 bases in between. The CDR3 has 13 amino acids. Germline-derived CDR1 and CDR2 are KGHSH and LQKENI. CDR3: CASSPGRGNEQFF. Written as DNA, the CDR3 is TGTGCCAGCTCACCGGGGCGTGGCAATGAGCAGTTCTTC.

This chain uses TRBV7-2 with TRBJ2-2; 9 bases align to TRBD2. The CDR3 runs 15 residues. V trimming: 4 bases; J trimming: 8 bases; junction bases outside the gene matches: 8. Germline V gene data show CDR1 as SGHTA and CDR2 as FQGNSA. DNA for the CDR3: TGTGCCAGCAGCTCCTGGCGCGGGAGGGTTGGGGAGCTGTTTTTT. Its protein is CASSSWRGRVGELFF.

The genes are TRBV2 and TRBJ2-7, with a weak D call TRBD2 (5 bases). The CDR3 covers 13 residues. Germline CDR1 and CDR2: SNHLY and FYNNEI. V lost 11 bases, J lost 3 bases, and 17 bases lay in between. The CDR3 spells CAGLGDGNYEQYF. As DNA, the CDR3 is TGTGCCGGACTTGGAGACGGGAACTACGAGCAGTACTTC.

The rearrangement links TRBV29-1 to TRBJ2-7, with D perhaps TRBD1 (5 bases). Per germline, CDR1 SQVTM and CDR2 ANQGSEA. This CDR3 contains 12 residues. V lost 4 bases and J 0 bases, leaving 7 bases between the germline ends. The CDR3 protein is CSVGGNSYEQYF. The CDR3 nucleotides read TGCAGCGTTGGGGGCAACTCCTACGAGCAGTACTTC.

This clone showed up just a few times. The chain links TRBV9 to TRBJ1-4; the match to TRBD1 covers 12 bases. After removal of 4 bases from V and 0 bases from J, the junction contained 7 bases not matched to a gene. CDR1 and CDR2 from the germline V gene are SGDLS and YYNGEE. This CDR3 is built from 18 residues. CDR3 bases: TGTGCCAGCAGCACCACCGGGACAGGGGGCTCAACTAATGAAAAACTGTTTTTT. Protein product: CASSTTGTGGSTNEKLFF.